The present T cell receptor (beta chain) was sequenced within a study of blood T cell repertoires in COVID-19. V was trimmed by 5 bases and J by 5 bases, leaving 10 bases between them. This CDR3 is 13 amino acids long. Germline CDR1 ENHRY, CDR2 SYGVKD. This clone was picked up many times. Sequencing was performed with immunoSEQ multiplex PCR; in TCRdb, only in-frame clones are kept and a portion is missing. This table holds about 190,000 clones, roughly 80% found once. Sequences were obtained from peripheral blood. This TCR derives from a woman between 50 and 59 years old with acute or convalescent COVID-19. The rearrangement uses TRBV10-3 and TRBJ1-5; D gene uncertain. The CDR3 DNA sequence: TGTGCCATCAGTCCCAGAGAGGATCAGCCCCAGCATTTT. The encoded protein is CAISPREDQPQHF.